This T cell receptor beta chain was observed in a study of T cell clonotyping in hematopoietic cell transplantation. Study-level background: Cytoreduction preceded collection of pretransplant recipient samples.

Time point reported: recipient sample about 28 days before transplant, after cytoreduction. This table comes from immunoSEQ multiplex PCR, and its TCRdb copy is limited to in-frame clones, with some not included. The data show 16,000 or so clones, around 93% seen once. As to this clone: Its specificity is not known.

There are 13 residues in the CDR3. V gave up 3 bases and J gave up 9 bases; unmatched junction bases: 9. CDR1 GTSNPN and CDR2 SVGIG come from the germline V gene (reference sequence). Study outcomes and limitations: Broader posttransplant TCR repertoire diversity was predicted by graft donor and pretransplant recipient Inverse Simpson Index values. Few recipient clonotypes overlapped donors; over 97% were de novo at given depth. Recipient TCR diversity dropped after transplant; expanded clonotypes rose from day 30 to 180.

The V gene is TRBV30, the J gene TRBJ2-7; 9 bases line up with TRBD1. The source was peripheral blood mononuclear cells, collected before stem cell transplant. The TCR comes from a man aged 18 to 35 with biphenotypic leukemia. Some clones in this sample may be carry-over from other donors' samples. CDR3 coding DNA: TGTGCCTGGAGGGACAGGGGTTTTTCCTGGCAGTACTTC. This sequence encodes CAWRDRGFSWQYF.